The rows below give T cell receptor beta chains drawn from one sample of a study of blood T cell repertoires in COVID-19. Assay: immunoSEQ multiplex PCR; the TCRdb copy retains only in-frame clones and omits some. The repertoire holds about 130,000 clones, with approximately 88% as singletons. Sample: peripheral blood. The origin of the receptors is a woman aged 30 to 39 who had recovered from COVID-19. CDR3s include the opening cysteine and the closing phenylalanine or tryptophan. D genes are given only for firm matches. Expanded clones are given a class, and other clones once, few, many or no size at all.

clone_size j_call v_call d_call cdr3_aa cdr3_nt
- TRBJ1-6 TRBV15 TRBD1 CATRPRQGSYNSPLHF TGTGCCACCAGGCCAAGACAGGGCTCCTATAATTCACCCCTCCACTTT
- TRBJ2-7 TRBV15 - CATSRDARYEQYF TGTGCCACCAGCAGAGATGCGCGGTACGAGCAGTACTTC
- TRBJ2-1 TRBV4-1 TRBD2 CASSEREGYNEQFF TGCGCCAGCAGTGAGCGGGAGGGTTACAATGAGCAGTTCTTC
- TRBJ1-2 TRBV15 TRBD1 CATSTDGDRGQGYTF TGTGCCACCAGCACCGACGGGGACAGGGGGCAAGGCTACACCTTC
- TRBJ1-2 TRBV9 - CASSIRTAYYGYTF TGTGCCAGCAGCATTAGGACTGCCTACTATGGCTACACCTTC
- TRBJ1-2 TRBV28 TRBD1 CASSVTGGSVLGYTF TGTGCCAGCAGTGTTACAGGGGGCTCGGTTTTGGGCTACACCTTC
many TRBJ2-2 TRBV5-1 TRBD2 CASSKLAANTGELFF TGCGCCAGCAGCAAACTAGCGGCGAACACCGGGGAGCTGTTTTTT
- TRBJ1-5 TRBV7-2 - CASSQMGDPTDQPQHF TGTGCCAGCAGCCAGATGGGAGACCCTACCGATCAGCCCCAGCATTTT
once TRBJ1-3 TRBV5-4 - CASSLGTAPGNTIYF TGTGCCAGCAGCTTGGGGACAGCGCCCGGAAACACCATATATTTT
- TRBJ1-2 TRBV7-2 TRBD1 CASRSEGSLDRGGGYTF TGTGCCAGCAGATCCGAGGGCAGTTTGGACAGGGGTGGCGGCTACACCTTC
- TRBJ2-3 TRBV7-9 TRBD1 CASSPRTGGSGTDTQYF TGTGCCAGCAGCCCTCGGACAGGTGGGTCTGGCACAGATACGCAGTATTTT
- TRBJ2-3 TRBV28 TRBD2 CASGGEREGTDTQYF TGTGCCAGCGGGGGGGAGCGGGAGGGCACAGATACGCAGTATTTT
once TRBJ2-5 TRBV19 TRBD2 CASSIRSGSSQETQYF TGTGCCAGTAGTATTAGGAGCGGGAGTTCCCAAGAGACCCAGTACTTC
few TRBJ2-3 TRBV6-1 - CASSDAIAVSTDTQYF TGTGCCAGCAGTGACGCCATAGCGGTTAGCACAGATACGCAGTATTTT
- TRBJ2-3 TRBV12-5 - CASGSSPTDTQYF TGTGCTAGTGGTTCTTCCCCCACAGATACGCAGTATTTT
- TRBJ2-4 TRBV5-6 TRBD2 CASSLSGGGIAKNIQYF TGTGCCAGCAGCTTGTCGGGCGGGGGTATAGCCAAAAACATTCAGTACTTC
- TRBJ2-1 TRBV27 - CASSPLTDSIYQQFF TGTGCCAGCAGTCCGTTGACAGACTCAATATACCAGCAGTTCTTC
- TRBJ1-2 TRBV5-1 - CASSSGGTTYGYTF TGCGCCAGCAGCTCGGGAGGGACAACCTATGGCTACACCTTC
once TRBJ1-1 TRBV20-1 - CSASAGGDTEAFF TGCAGTGCTAGTGCGGGGGGAGACACTGAAGCTTTCTTT
- TRBJ2-3 TRBV10-3 - CAISEGGARVTQYF TGTGCCATCAGTGAAGGCGGGGCCCGGGTTACGCAGTATTTT
- TRBJ1-2 TRBV7-9 - CASSSTANYGYTF TGTGCCAGCAGCTCGACAGCTAACTATGGCTACACCTTC
- TRBJ2-1 TRBV24-1 - CATSDRRSQGSLNEQFF TGTGCCACCAGTGATCGTAGGTCTCAGGGGAGCCTGAATGAGCAGTTCTTC
- TRBJ2-7 TRBV18 - CASSPSSYEQYF TGTGCCAGCTCCCCTTCGTCCTACGAGCAGTACTTC
- TRBJ1-1 TRBV5-1 TRBD1 CASSLSGTGDSEAFF TGCGCCAGCAGCTTAAGCGGGACAGGGGACTCTGAAGCTTTCTTT
- TRBJ1-2 TRBV7-9 - CASSLPGVSYGYTF TGTGCCAGCAGCTTACCAGGGGTTAGCTATGGCTACACCTTC
- TRBJ2-3 TRBV24-1 TRBD2 CATSDSRAGGTDTQYF TGTGCCACCAGTGATTCCAGGGCGGGAGGCACAGATACGCAGTATTTT
- TRBJ1-1 TRBV25-1 - CATSQSVGADTEAFF TGTGCCACCTCTCAATCCGTGGGGGCGGACACTGAAGCTTTCTTT
few TRBJ1-6 TRBV7-9 - CASSFGSRNSPLHF TGTGCCAGCAGCTTCGGGTCACGTAATTCACCCCTCCACTTT
- TRBJ2-4 TRBV3-1/TRBV3-2 - CASSQGRKNIQYF TGTGCCAGCAGCCAAGGGCGGAAAAACATTCAGTACTTC
- TRBJ2-3 TRBV18 - CASSRGEADTQYF TGTGCCAGCTCACGGGGGGAGGCAGATACGCAGTATTTT
few TRBJ2-5 TRBV15 TRBD1 CATRPQGSGETQYF TGTGCCACCAGGCCACAGGGGAGTGGAGAGACCCAGTACTTC
- TRBJ1-5 TRBV6-5 TRBD1 CASRGTGQSNQPQHF TGTGCCAGCAGAGGAACGGGACAGAGCAATCAGCCCCAGCATTTT
- TRBJ2-4 TRBV19 TRBD2 CASARGTSGSSLAKNIQYF TGTGCCAGCGCCAGGGGGACTAGCGGGAGTTCCCTAGCCAAAAACATTCAGTACTTC
- TRBJ2-5 TRBV19 - CASSIGERETQYF TGTGCCAGTAGTATAGGAGAGCGGGAGACCCAGTACTTC
- TRBJ1-1 TRBV5-1 TRBD1 CASSPGTGAEAFF TGCGCCAGCAGCCCCGGGACAGGGGCTGAAGCTTTCTTT
- TRBJ2-3 TRBV24-1 TRBD2 CATSELRLAGESDTQYF TGTGCCACCAGTGAACTGCGTCTAGCGGGGGAATCAGATACGCAGTATTTT
- TRBJ2-5 TRBV13 TRBD2 CASSSPSSGSIPQETQYF TGTGCCAGCAGCTCCCCATCTAGCGGGAGTATACCCCAAGAGACCCAGTACTTC
- TRBJ2-7 TRBV5-1 - CASSLGAGGTYEQYF TGCGCCAGCAGCTTGGGGGCAGGCGGGACCTACGAGCAGTACTTC
- TRBJ2-7 TRBV3-1/TRBV3-2 TRBD2 CASSATSGATYEQYF TGTGCCAGCAGCGCGACTAGCGGGGCTACCTACGAGCAGTACTTC
- TRBJ2-1 TRBV4-1 - CASSLGGQYNEQFF TGCGCCAGCAGCCTCGGAGGCCAGTACAATGAGCAGTTCTTC
- TRBJ2-7 TRBV12-5 - CASTVNSYEQYF TGTGCTAGTACAGTGAACTCCTACGAGCAGTACTTC
- TRBJ2-5 TRBV6-5 TRBD2 CASTDEASGSKTQYF TGTGCCAGCACCGACGAGGCTAGCGGGAGTAAGACCCAGTACTTC
- TRBJ1-6 TRBV6-5 - CASSYSWGPASPLHF TGTGCCAGCAGTTACTCCTGGGGGCCGGCATCACCCCTCCACTTT
- TRBJ1-2 TRBV6-5 TRBD1 CASSYSGTGVYGYTF TGTGCCAGCAGTTACTCGGGGACAGGGGTCTATGGCTACACCTTC
- TRBJ1-2 TRBV10-3 - CAIRGLDGYTF TGTGCCATCAGGGGACTAGATGGCTACACCTTC
- TRBJ2-3 TRBV15 - CATSRDRVSGLSTDTQYF TGTGCCACCAGCAGAGATAGGGTGAGCGGCCTGAGCACAGATACGCAGTATTTT